This T cell receptor (beta chain) came from a study of T-cell reconstitution after alpha-beta-depleted transplantation in children. This clonotype was recorded many times. Its cognate antigen is unknown. CDR3 length: 15 amino acids. Losses at the gene ends were 6 bases for V and 5 bases for J; bases not matched to a gene: 7. Unique molecular identifiers featured in how the TCRbeta library was prepared. TCRdb ran MiXCR on the PCR reads and lists one entry per CDR3 protein. The sample shows around 450,000 distinct CDR3 sequences, 43% of them seen only once. Study-wide results and limits: Once a year had passed after transplant, T-cell counts and diversity came mostly from newly produced T cells. The study reportedly traced alpha-beta T cells about two months after transplant to several hundred expanded graft clones.

The sequence was obtained from a girl aged 2 to 10 with aplastic anemia, due to receive a stem cell transplant. The chain joins TRBV12-3 or TRBV12-4 to TRBJ2-2; 9 bases line up with TRBD1. The sequences come from PBMCs, collected before TCRalphabeta/CD19-depleted stem cell transplant. For the CDR3, the DNA is TGTGCCAGCAGAGCCGGGACAGGGCGGACCGGGGAGCTGTTTTTT. This gives the protein CASRAGTGRTGELFF.